These T cell receptor beta chains were read from a single sample in a study of control samples from healthy donors and cancer patients. Sequenced by immunoSEQ multiplex PCR; TCRdb stores in-frame clones only, minus some. The table has some 160,000 clones, around nine tenths seen once. Sequenced input: blood. Receptors were obtained from a man aged 30 to 39 in good health. Both conserved end residues are trimmed from each CDR3. Each record gives: clone size, V gene, J gene, CDR3 protein. Clone sizes are given selectively: once, few, many, or a class where the clone is expanded.

abundance: few; v_gene: TRBV10-2; j_gene: TRBJ2-7; CDR3aa: ASSEQGGDEQY
abundance: .; v_gene: TRBV5-1; j_gene: TRBJ2-3; CDR3aa: ASSLLIGTGKADTQY
abundance: .; v_gene: TRBV5-6; j_gene: TRBJ2-1; CDR3aa: ASSLAPATNEQF
abundance: once; v_gene: TRBV27; j_gene: TRBJ1-2; CDR3aa: ASSLSGRGPYGYT
abundance: few; v_gene: TRBV5-1; j_gene: TRBJ2-7; CDR3aa: ASSLGQMRHEQY
abundance: .; v_gene: TRBV7-8; j_gene: TRBJ2-7; CDR3aa: ASSPATASYEQY
abundance: .; v_gene: TRBV6-5; j_gene: TRBJ2-1; CDR3aa: ASSRAGANNEQF
abundance: .; v_gene: TRBV18; j_gene: TRBJ2-7; CDR3aa: ASSPSVDYEQY
abundance: .; v_gene: TRBV27; j_gene: TRBJ2-7; CDR3aa: ASSFSLSGSAYEQY
abundance: .; v_gene: TRBV30; j_gene: TRBJ2-3; CDR3aa: ACSQGADTQY
abundance: .; v_gene: TRBV5-1; j_gene: TRBJ2-3; CDR3aa: ASSPMVAGGKGSEY
abundance: .; v_gene: TRBV3-1/TRBV3-2; j_gene: TRBJ2-1; CDR3aa: ASSHARGEQF
abundance: .; v_gene: TRBV11-2; j_gene: TRBJ1-1; CDR3aa: ASTPTGVKTEAF
abundance: .; v_gene: TRBV6-5; j_gene: TRBJ1-2; CDR3aa: ASSYQDSYGYT
abundance: .; v_gene: TRBV7-2; j_gene: TRBJ2-2; CDR3aa: ASSSSGKGAGELF
abundance: .; v_gene: TRBV2; j_gene: TRBJ2-3; CDR3aa: ASREGRTDTQY
abundance: .; v_gene: TRBV7-2; j_gene: TRBJ2-5; CDR3aa: ASSFGGGRYQETQY
abundance: .; v_gene: TRBV4-1; j_gene: TRBJ2-3; CDR3aa: ASSPEGSDTQY
abundance: .; v_gene: TRBV7-6; j_gene: TRBJ2-1; CDR3aa: ASTTPGHDNEQF
abundance: .; v_gene: TRBV7-9; j_gene: TRBJ1-4; CDR3aa: ASTLGRNGQGARPNEKLF
abundance: .; v_gene: TRBV6-2/TRBV6-3; j_gene: TRBJ2-7; CDR3aa: ASSYVGGEQY
abundance: .; v_gene: TRBV19; j_gene: TRBJ2-1; CDR3aa: ASSVEGGRGENEQF
abundance: .; v_gene: TRBV2; j_gene: TRBJ2-7; CDR3aa: ASSVGEWSYEQY
abundance: .; v_gene: TRBV4-2; j_gene: TRBJ2-7; CDR3aa: ASSLYRGGTYEQY
abundance: .; v_gene: TRBV6-6; j_gene: TRBJ2-2; CDR3aa: ASSSYANTGELF
abundance: .; v_gene: TRBV5-1; j_gene: TRBJ2-5; CDR3aa: ASSLITLQETQY
abundance: once; v_gene: TRBV5-4; j_gene: TRBJ2-7; CDR3aa: ASSPQGGGRYYEQY
abundance: .; v_gene: TRBV7-3; j_gene: TRBJ2-1; CDR3aa: ASSSSRTGSGEQF